Following are 30 T cell receptor beta chains from one sample sequenced in a study of blood T cell repertoires in COVID-19. Data came from immunoSEQ multiplex PCR; TCRdb stores just in-frame clones and leaves some out. The sample includes 150,000 to 200,000 clones, about 80% of them seen just once. Sequenced input: PBMCs or T cells enriched from blood (not recorded which). Every receptor here comes from a man in his 60s who had been exposed to COVID-19.

The V gene is TRBV19, the J gene TRBJ2-4; 15 bases are shared with TRBD2. The CDR3 is 20 amino acids. V shed 5 bases and J 1 base; nucleotides not matched to a gene: 12. Germline V gene sequence: CDR1 LNHDA, CDR2 SQIVND (reference sequence). CDR3 loop: CASSPLWTSGRAGAKNIQYF. The CDR3, as DNA: TGTGCCAGTAGTCCCCTATGGACTAGCGGGAGGGCCGGGGCCAAAAACATTCAGTACTTC. The full variable domain, in which reference TRBV19 and TRBJ2-4 provide the parts outside the CDR3, is DGGITQSPKYLFRKEGQNVTLSCEQNLNHDAMYWYRQDPGQGLRLIYYSQIVNDFQKGDIAEGYSVSREKKESFPLTVTSAQKNPTAFYLCASSPLWTSGRAGAKNIQYFGAGTRLSVL.

This rearrangement joins TRBV19 to TRBJ1-6, with a weak D call TRBD1 (5 bases). The V gene lost 1 base and the J gene lost 7 bases, with 23 bases spanning the gap. The CDR3 extends over 19 amino acids. Germline V gives CDR1 LNHDA, CDR2 SQIVND (reference sequence). CDR3 bases: TGTGCCAGTAGTATAGCAGGGCAGGGTACCCTGTCCAACAATTCACCCCTCCACTTT. Its protein is CASSIAGQGTLSNNSPLHF.

This clone was seen just once. This chain links TRBV9 with TRBJ2-7; the match to TRBD1 covers 8 bases. V was pared by 4 bases and J by 0 bases, with 6 bases of the junction left unmatched. The CDR3 is 15 residues long. Germline loops: CDR1 SGDLS, CDR2 YYNGEE. Here the CDR3 DNA reads TGTGCCAGCAGCCCGGGACAGGTCCCCTCCTACGAGCAGTACTTC. This codes for CASSPGQVPSYEQYF.

The CDR3 bases are TGTGCCACCAGCAGAGGGAACAGATTTTACAATGAGCAGTTCTTC. Protein sequence: CATSRGNRFYNEQFF. The rearrangement links TRBV15 to TRBJ2-1; D ambiguous. Germline V gives CDR1 LNHNV, CDR2 YYDKDF (reference sequence). This CDR3 has 15 amino acids. Trimming stripped 1 base from V and 4 bases from J, with 11 bases between. Variable domain in full (rest from reference TRBV15 and TRBJ2-1): DAMVIQNPRYQVTQFGKPVTLSCSQTLNHNVMYWYQQKSSQAPKLLFHYYDKDFNNEADTPDNFQSRRPNTSFCFLDIRSPGLGDTAMYLCATSRGNRFYNEQFFGPGTRLTVL.

This chain joins TRBV2 and TRBJ1-4; TRBD1 might be the D (6 bases). The V end was cut by 4 bases, the J end by 1 base, with 7 bases between. In germline, CDR1 is SNHLY, CDR2 FYNNEI. This CDR3 is built from 14 residues. The CDR3 bases are TGTGCCAGCAGTGCGGACAGAACTAATGAAAAACTGTTTTTT. The encoded protein is CASSADRTNEKLFF. The full variable domain, completed using reference TRBV2 and TRBJ1-4, is EPEVTQTPSHQVTQMGQEVILRCVPISNHLYFYWYRQILGQKVEFLVSFYNNEISEKSEIFDDQFSVERPDGSNFTLKIRSTKLEDSAMYFCASSADRTNEKLFFGSGTQLSVL.

This clone occurred a few times. The J gene is TRBJ2-7, the V gene TRBV24-1; maybe TRBD2 (5 bases). CDR1 is KGHDR and CDR2 is SFDVKD in the germline V gene. The CDR3 has 15 amino acids. The V gene lost 8 bases and the J gene lost 0 bases, with 16 bases spanning the gap. The CDR3 coding sequence is TGTGCCACCATAAAACAGAGAGGGTCCTCCTACGAGCAGTACTTC. Its protein product is CATIKQRGSSYEQYF.

The chain recombines TRBV9 with TRBJ1-2, with 10 positions matching TRBD1. V dropped 4 bases and J dropped 2; count of bases not matched to a gene: 11. This CDR3 comprises 17 residues. Germline V gene sequence: CDR1 SGDLS, CDR2 YYNGEE. In nucleotides, the CDR3 is TGTGCCAGCAGCCCTCGATCCCGGACAGGGGGAAACTATGGCTACACCTTC. Amino acids: CASSPRSRTGGNYGYTF.

The rearrangement joins TRBV10-3 to TRBJ1-1; D is uncertain. Germline-derived CDR1 and CDR2 are ENHRY and SYGVKD. The CDR3 runs 12 residues. The V end was cut by 10 bases, the J end by 1 base, with 10 bases between. CDR3 sequence (DNA): TGTGCCACCTTGGAGCCGAACACTGAAGCTTTCTTT. It specifies CATLEPNTEAFF.

The chain is built from TRBV7-3 and TRBJ2-2, with D hard to call. The CDR3 is made up of 15 amino acids. V was clipped by 5 bases and J by 1 base, with 11 bases between them. Per the germline V gene, CDR1 is SGHTA and CDR2 is FQGTGA. This CDR3 reads CASSPKTENTGELFF. CDR3 DNA: TGTGCCAGCAGCCCAAAGACTGAGAACACCGGGGAGCTGTTTTTT. The variable domain in full, with the rest retrieved from reference TRBV7-3 and TRBJ2-2, is GAGVSQTPSNKVTEKGKYVELRCDPISGHTALYWYRQSLGQGPEFLIYFQGTGAADDSGLPNDRFFAVRPEGSVSTLKIQRTERGDSAVYLCASSPKTENTGELFFGEGSRLTVL.

On this clone: Germline is not matched at one junction end, which may reflect a read error. The chain employs TRBV4-3 and TRBJ1-2; D is ambiguous. CDR1 and CDR2 from the germline V gene are LGHNA and YSLEER. This CDR3 is 12 amino acids long. CDR3 bases: TGCGCCAGCAACCAAGGACTGGGTGGCTACACCTTC. This codes for CASNQGLGGYTF.

With respect to this clone: The sample holds other DNA sequences that translate to the same CDR3. J is TRBJ2-3 and V is TRBV12-3 or TRBV12-4; TRBD1 might be the D (6 bases). Trimming left V 5 bases short and J 6 bases short, with 12 bases between. This CDR3 is built from 13 residues. The CDR3 DNA sequence: TGTGCCAGCAGTCCCAGGGGTTTGGATACGCAGTATTTT. This codes for CASSPRGLDTQYF.

This clone has only a few counts. The CDR3: CASRGHLYNQPQHF. The CDR3 DNA reads TGTGCCAGCAGAGGACACCTTTACAATCAGCCCCAGCATTTT. The rearrangement joins TRBV27 to TRBJ1-5; possibly TRBD1 for D (5 bases). Trimming left V 6 bases short and J 3 bases short, with 12 bases between. CDR3 length equals 14 residues. CDR1 and CDR2 from the germline V gene are MNHEY and SMNVEV (reference sequence).

The chain joins TRBV28 to TRBJ2-7, with D unclear. The V end lost 4 bases, the J end lost 6 bases, and 16 bases lay between the germline ends. CDR3 length: 14 residues. The germline CDR1 and CDR2 sequences are MDHEN and SYDVKM. CDR3 loop: CASSSLARSPEQYF. In DNA form, the CDR3 reads TGTGCCAGCAGTTCCCTGGCCCGTTCCCCCGAGCAGTACTTC.

This clone showed up just once. V is TRBV3-1 (or the pseudogene TRBV3-2) and J is TRBJ2-7; D possibly corresponds to TRBD2 (6 bases). The V end was cut by 1 base, the J end by 2 bases, with 12 bases between. The germline V gene has CDR1 LGHDT and CDR2 YNNKEL (reference sequence). There are 15 residues in the CDR3. The CDR3 nucleotides are TGTGCCAGCAGCCAAGCCCCGGGACTTACCTACGAGCAGTACTTC. Translation: CASSQAPGLTYEQYF.

The V call is TRBV27, the J call TRBJ2-1; TRBD1 matches 7 bases. Unmatched junction bases numbered 8, after V lost 5 bases and J lost 4 bases. Germline V gene lookup returns CDR1 MNHEY and CDR2 SMNVEV (reference sequence). This CDR3 region has 15 residues. CDR3 region: CASSGEPGQYNEQFF. In DNA, the CDR3 is TGTGCCAGCAGTGGAGAACCGGGACAGTACAATGAGCAGTTCTTC.

This chain connects TRBV7-3 to TRBJ2-5; D may be TRBD1 (8 bases). Germline CDR1 SGHTA, CDR2 FQGTGA. This CDR3 contains 15 residues. Trimming pared 1 base from V and 4 bases from J, leaving 13 bases between. CDR3 protein: CASSLMTGEGETQYF. CDR3 in DNA: TGTGCCAGCAGCTTAATGACAGGGGAGGGAGAGACCCAGTACTTC. The entire variable domain, with the rest obtained from reference TRBV7-3 and TRBJ2-5, is as follows: GAGVSQTPSNKVTEKGKYVELRCDPISGHTALYWYRQSLGQGPEFLIYFQGTGAADDSGLPNDRFFAVRPEGSVSTLKIQRTERGDSAVYLCASSLMTGEGETQYFGPGTRLLVL.

J is TRBJ1-4 and V is TRBV7-8; 9 positions agree with TRBD1. The germline gives CDR1 SGHVS, CDR2 FQNEAQ. The length of the CDR3 is 18 residues. Unmatched junction bases numbered 13, after V lost 5 bases and J lost 3 bases. In DNA form, the CDR3 reads TGTGCCAGCAGCCCCTCCGGGACAGGGCTCGGCGCTAATGAAAAACTGTTTTTT. It translates to CASSPSGTGLGANEKLFF.

This clone is medium-sized (0.01 to 0.1%). The rearrangement joins TRBV6-2 or TRBV6-3 to TRBJ2-7; 12 bases match TRBD2. This CDR3 region has 14 residues. The ends lost 2 bases at V and 4 bases at J; junction bases unmatched: 0. The germline CDR1 and CDR2 sequences are MNHEY and SVGEGT. The CDR3 loop is CASSYGTSGYEQYF. The CDR3 bases are TGTGCCAGCAGTTACGGGACTAGCGGGTACGAGCAGTACTTC.

V usage is TRBV19 and J usage is TRBJ1-3, with 8 bases aligning to TRBD1. After removal of 5 bases from V and 0 bases from J, the junction contained 3 bases not matched to a gene. The germline gives CDR1 LNHDA, CDR2 SQIVND (reference sequence). CDR3 length: 15 residues. CDR3 amino acids: CASSSRGLSGNTIYF. CDR3 DNA sequence: TGTGCCAGTAGTTCCAGGGGGCTCTCTGGAAACACCATATATTTT.

In nucleotides, the CDR3 is TGTGCCAGTAGTATCACCGGGGAAGATTCACCCCTCCACTTT. It specifies CASSITGEDSPLHF. The J gene is TRBJ1-6, the V gene TRBV19, with D unresolved. With 3 bases removed from V and 8 bases from J, the gap between germline ends came to 11 bases. CDR1 is LNHDA, CDR2 SQIVND, per germline (reference sequence). The CDR3 loop spans 14 amino acids. The variable domain in full, completed from reference TRBV19 and TRBJ1-6, reads DGGITQSPKYLFRKEGQNVTLSCEQNLNHDAMYWYRQDPGQGLRLIYYSQIVNDFQKGDIAEGYSVSREKKESFPLTVTSAQKNPTAFYLCASSITGEDSPLHFGNGTRLTVT.

The chain carries TRBV30 and TRBJ1-4; the match to TRBD1 covers 7 bases. Germline V gene data show CDR1 as GTSNPN and CDR2 as SVGIG (reference sequence). After removal of 3 bases from V and 7 bases from J, the junction contained 8 bases not matched to a gene. The CDR3 runs 14 residues. The CDR3 DNA reads as TGTGCCTGGAGCCTTCGACAGGGACGTGAAAAACTGTTTTTT. Encoded protein: CAWSLRQGREKLFF.

The chain couples TRBV6-2 or TRBV6-3 to TRBJ2-7, with TRBD1 matching 9 bases. Germline V lookup: CDR1 MNHEY, CDR2 SVGEGT. V gave up 5 bases and J gave up 5 bases; unmatched junction bases: 10. CDR3 length: 15 amino acids. The CDR3 sequence is CASSRSGQGRNEQYF. CDR3 nucleotide sequence: TGTGCCAGCAGTAGATCGGGACAGGGTAGGAACGAGCAGTACTTC.

The chain links TRBV6-6 to TRBJ2-5; possibly TRBD1 for D (6 bases). V was pared by 2 bases and J by 1 base, with 11 bases between. Germline-derived CDR1 and CDR2 are MNHNY and SVGAGI (reference sequence). There are 15 residues in the CDR3. The CDR3 DNA follows: TGTGCCAGCAGTTACCCCCAGGGGTCCCAAGAGACCCAGTACTTC. It is translated as CASSYPQGSQETQYF.

The rearrangement joins TRBV27 to TRBJ2-7; TRBD1 might be the D (6 bases). V lost 6 bases and J 5 bases, leaving 17 bases between the germline ends. CDR1 and CDR2 (germline): MNHEY, SMNVEV (reference sequence). The CDR3 is 14 residues long. CDR3 bases: TGTGCCAGCAGCCCCGTACAGGGTAAACACGAGCAGTACTTC. This gives the protein CASSPVQGKHEQYF.

This sequence joins TRBV11-2 and TRBJ1-5; D may be TRBD1 (6 bases). Germline-derived CDR1 and CDR2 are SGHAT and FQNNGV. This CDR3 comprises 15 residues. V lost 5 bases to trimming and J lost 3 bases, with 14 bases between them. CDR3 coding DNA: TGTGCCAGCAGCCGTACTACAGGGTCCAATCAGCCCCAGCATTTT. This encodes CASSRTTGSNQPQHF. Variable domain in full (rest from reference TRBV11-2 and TRBJ1-5): EAGVAQSPRYKIIEKRQSVAFWCNPISGHATLYWYQQILGQGPKLLIQFQNNGVVDDSQLPKDRFSAERLKGVDSTLKIQPAKLEDSAVYLCASSRTTGSNQPQHFGDGTRLSIL.

This chain joins TRBV6-1 and TRBJ1-1; TRBD1 might be the D (6 bases). From germline, CDR1 is MNHNS and CDR2 SASEGT. This CDR3 is 13 amino acids long. V was pared by 3 bases and J by 5 bases, with 10 bases between. The CDR3 spells CASSDRGKTEAFF. For the CDR3, the DNA is TGTGCCAGCAGTGATAGGGGGAAGACTGAAGCTTTCTTT.

This chain connects TRBV9 to TRBJ2-3; D ambiguous. V was cut by 3 bases and J by 1 base, with 15 bases left in between. Germline assignment: CDR1 SGDLS and CDR2 YYNGEE. The CDR3 loop spans 16 amino acids. The CDR3 DNA reads TGTGCCAGCAGCGCCGCCCTTGCGGCGGGCACAGATACGCAGTATTTT. Amino acid sequence: CASSAALAAGTDTQYF.

The chain carries TRBV2 and TRBJ1-4; possibly TRBD1 for D (6 bases). The ends were cut back, 2 bases at V and 11 bases at J, with 9 bases in the middle. The germline gives CDR1 SNHLY, CDR2 FYNNEI. There are 12 residues in the CDR3. The CDR3 bases are TGTGCCAGCAGTGAACCCAGGGGCAAACTGTTTTTT. It is translated as CASSEPRGKLFF. The full variable domain, rest sourced from reference TRBV2 and TRBJ1-4, is EPEVTQTPSHQVTQMGQEVILRCVPISNHLYFYWYRQILGQKVEFLVSFYNNEISEKSEIFDDQFSVERPDGSNFTLKIRSTKLEDSAMYFCASSEPRGKLFFGSGTQLSVL.

V gene TRBV28 combines with J gene TRBJ2-1; D is possibly TRBD2 (7 bases). The V gene's germline CDR1 is MDHEN and CDR2 SYDVKM. Trimming left V 8 bases short and J 6 bases short, with 14 bases between. The CDR3 totals 13 residues. For the CDR3, the DNA is TGTGCCAGCGCGCGGGGGCCCGGCAATGAGCAGTTCTTC. Amino acids: CASARGPGNEQFF.

The chain recombines TRBV7-8 with TRBJ1-3; 9 bases align to TRBD1. This CDR3 comprises 16 residues. V was clipped by 4 bases and J by 2 bases; unmatched bases: 6. Germline loops: CDR1 SGHVS, CDR2 FQNEAQ. CDR3 coding DNA: TGTGCCAGCAGCTGGGGCACAGGGGGCCCTGGAAACACCATATATTTT. It encodes CASSWGTGGPGNTIYF.